These 17 T cell receptor beta chains originate from one sample sequenced in a study of vaccination effects on CD4 cells after COVID-19. Clones were sequenced by immunoSEQ multiplex PCR, and TCRdb holds only the in-frame ones, with some missing. The sample includes around 66,000 clones, around three quarters of them seen just once. Peptide-pool stimulation followed by sequencing identified expanded antigen-specific CD4+ clonotypes in the ViraFEST assay. Culturing for 10 days preceded CD4+ T cell isolation. Vaccinated recipients, who were negative for nucleocapsid antibodies, had no history of SARS-CoV-2 infection. Their antigens are not known. Sample: CD4+ T cells from PBMCs cultured with HCoV-OC43 spike peptides, taken before COVID-19 vaccination. Documented subset: HCoV-OC43 spike overlapping peptide pool stimulation. The receptors originated from a human donor who received a COVID-19 vaccine.

This clone was recorded a few times. The J gene is TRBJ1-2, the V gene TRBV2; 8 positions agree with TRBD1. The V and J ends lost 6 bases and 7 bases, in that order; junction bases with no gene match: 7. CDR3 length: 13 amino acids. Germline-derived CDR1 and CDR2 are SNHLY and FYNNEI. The CDR3 DNA reads as TGTGCCAGCAGGGTGACAGGGGAGCGTGGCTACACCTTC. Encoded protein: CASRVTGERGYTF.

This clone was found once. The chain is built from TRBV29-1 and TRBJ2-3, with 7 bases aligning to TRBD1. CDR3 length: 14 residues. V shed 7 bases and J 2 bases; nucleotides not matched to a gene: 9. Germline V gives CDR1 SQVTM, CDR2 ANQGSEA. CDR3 sequence (DNA): TGCAGCGCCCCTAGACAGGGCTACACAGATACGCAGTATTTT. This codes for CSAPRQGYTDTQYF.

This clone was detected a few times. The chain has TRBV6-6 and TRBJ2-2; D is unresolved. This CDR3 spans 13 amino acids. Trimming left V 6 bases short and J 1 base short, with 6 bases between. Germline CDR1 is MNHNY and CDR2 is SVGAGI (reference sequence). The CDR3: CASRRLNTGELFF. The CDR3 bases are TGTGCCAGCAGGCGGCTGAACACCGGGGAGCTGTTTTTT.

The chain links TRBV2 to TRBJ2-2; TRBD1 might be the D (6 bases). V was clipped by 10 bases and J by 4 bases, with 13 bases between them. Germline CDR1 reads SNHLY; CDR2 reads FYNNEI. This CDR3 is built from 13 residues. CDR3 region: CATSGDRTGELFF. The CDR3 nucleotides read TGTGCCACCTCAGGGGATCGCACCGGGGAGCTGTTTTTT.

The J gene is TRBJ2-2, the V gene TRBV5-6; D call uncertain. The V gene lost 6 bases and the J gene lost 0 bases, with 18 bases spanning the gap. The CDR3 has 17 amino acids. Germline V gene lookup returns CDR1 SGHDT and CDR2 YYEEEE. This CDR3 is CASTYSGRRANTGELFF. The CDR3, as DNA: TGTGCCAGCACCTACTCCGGCCGTAGGGCGAACACCGGGGAGCTGTTTTTT.

The chain uses TRBV10-1 and TRBJ2-3, with D possibly being TRBD2 (5 bases). Germline lookup yields CDR1 WNHNN and CDR2 SYGVQD (reference sequence). The CDR3 extends over 14 amino acids. V lost 2 bases and J lost 5, with 11 bases in between. The DNA of the CDR3 is TGCGCCAGCAGTGAGGGACTTACTTTAGATACGCAGTATTTT. This translates into CASSEGLTLDTQYF.

The chain recombines TRBV5-8 with TRBJ2-3; TRBD1 matches at 7 bases. The germline V gene encodes CDR1 SGHTS and CDR2 YDEGEE. The CDR3 is 17 residues long. J gave up 8 bases and V 4 bases, and 19 bases lay outside the gene matches. CDR3 coding DNA: TGTGCCAGCAGCCCGCCCCTTAAAGAGAAAAGACAGGGTACGCAGTATTTT. It specifies CASSPPLKEKRQGTQYF.

This clone was found a few times. The genes are TRBV15 and TRBJ1-1; 7 nucleotides match TRBD1. V lost 0 bases, J lost 5 bases, and 6 bases stayed unmatched. From germline, CDR1 is LNHNV and CDR2 YYDKDF (reference sequence). This CDR3 is 15 amino acids long. Written as DNA, the CDR3 is TGTGCCACCAGCAGAGATCCGGCAGGGGGGACTGAAGCTTTCTTT. Translated, it gives CATSRDPAGGTEAFF. Complete variable domain (other parts from reference TRBV15 and TRBJ1-1): DAMVIQNPRYQVTQFGKPVTLSCSQTLNHNVMYWYQQKSSQAPKLLFHYYDKDFNNEADTPDNFQSRRPNTSFCFLDIRSPGLGDTAMYLCATSRDPAGGTEAFFGQGTRLTVV.

This chain connects TRBV30 to TRBJ1-1; no definite D call. The CDR3 runs to 13 residues. Germline loops: CDR1 GTSNPN, CDR2 SVGIG (reference sequence). V gave up 4 bases and J gave up 7 bases, with 16 bases separating them. CDR3: CAWNLGTWGEAFF. CDR3 nucleotides: TGTGCCTGGAATCTGGGAACGTGGGGTGAAGCTTTCTTT.

The sample holds one count of this clone. The V call is TRBV6-5, the J call TRBJ1-2; the D is unclear. CDR3 length: 12 amino acids. In germline, CDR1 is MNHEY, CDR2 SVGAGI. The V end lost 8 bases, the J end lost 6 bases, and 13 bases lay between the germline ends. DNA of the CDR3: TGTGCCAGCCGGACGGCTCGCGATGGCTACACCTTC. It codes for CASRTARDGYTF.

The rearrangement uses TRBV2 and TRBJ2-5; no clear D gene. From germline, CDR1 is SNHLY and CDR2 FYNNEI. CDR3 length: 13 residues. The V end was cut by 7 bases, the J end by 8 bases, with 17 bases between. CDR3 protein: CASNQIGLPTQYF. Here the CDR3 DNA reads TGTGCCAGCAATCAAATCGGGCTGCCTACCCAGTACTTC.

V usage is TRBV6-4 and J usage is TRBJ1-2; D is possibly TRBD1 (6 bases). This CDR3 has 17 residues. Per the germline V gene, CDR1 is MRHNA and CDR2 is SNTAGT. Deletions cut 6 bases from V and 4 bases from J, with 24 bases between. The CDR3 sequence is CASRTQGGQRGSYGYTF. The CDR3, as DNA: TGTGCCAGCAGAACCCAAGGGGGGCAGAGGGGGAGCTATGGCTACACCTTC.

V usage is TRBV3-1 (or the pseudogene TRBV3-2) and J usage is TRBJ1-1, with 7 bases matching TRBD1. Germline CDR1 reads LGHDT; CDR2 reads YNNKEL (reference sequence). The CDR3 has 14 residues. Trimming cost V 7 bases and J 4 bases; bases outside gene matches: 9. CDR3 sequence reads: CASKTLDRATEAFF. The DNA for the CDR3 is TGTGCCAGCAAAACCCTCGACAGGGCCACTGAAGCTTTCTTT.

This chain links TRBV18 with TRBJ2-1, with 7 bases fitting TRBD1. This CDR3 is built from 16 residues. V shed 1 base, J shed 0 bases, and the junction held 3 bases outside the gene matches. The germline gives CDR1 KGHSH, CDR2 LQKENI. This chain's CDR3 is CASSPQSGGSYNEQFF. The CDR3 DNA reads TGTGCCAGCTCACCACAATCAGGGGGCTCCTACAATGAGCAGTTCTTC.

The CDR3 protein is CASRPGQAEYSNQPQHF. The CDR3, as DNA: TGTGCCAGCAGACCAGGACAGGCCGAATATAGCAATCAGCCCCAGCATTTT. This chain links TRBV5-7 with TRBJ1-5, with TRBD1 matching 7 bases. TRBV5-7 is known as an ORF, though its function is uncertain. J gave up 0 bases and V 5 bases, and 11 bases lay outside the gene matches. CDR3 size: 17 residues.

This chain links TRBV6-5 with TRBJ2-1; D call uncertain. Germline V gene sequence: CDR1 MNHEY, CDR2 SVGAGI. V was trimmed by 3 bases and J by 5 bases, leaving 8 bases between them. The CDR3 consists of 13 residues. CDR3 in amino acids: CASSYTWNNEQFF. CDR3 DNA sequence: TGTGCCAGCAGTTATACCTGGAACAATGAGCAGTTCTTC.

The table lists this clone with a few counts. This rearrangement joins TRBV19 to TRBJ2-1; 7 bases are shared with TRBD1. The germline gives CDR1 LNHDA, CDR2 SQIVND (reference sequence). The CDR3 loop spans 14 amino acids. With V trimmed by 10 bases and J by 0 bases, 6 bases remained unmatched. In nucleotides, the CDR3 is TGTGCCACCATAAGACAGGGCTCCTACAATGAGCAGTTCTTC. This encodes CATIRQGSYNEQFF. The entire variable domain, with the rest obtained from reference TRBV19 and TRBJ2-1, is as follows: DGGITQSPKYLFRKEGQNVTLSCEQNLNHDAMYWYRQDPGQGLRLIYYSQIVNDFQKGDIAEGYSVSREKKESFPLTVTSAQKNPTAFYLCATIRQGSYNEQFFGPGTRLTVL.